The rows below give T cell receptor beta chains drawn from one sample of a study of graft-versus-host responses after intestinal transplantation. Repertoires were generated with immunoSEQ multiplex PCR, while TCRdb's copy carries only in-frame clones and drops some. The sample lists 40,000 or so clones; around nine tenths were seen once. The sample was PBMCs, taken around 280 days after transplant. Every receptor here comes from a human patient who received an intestinal transplant, so some T cells may come from the graft donor. The CDR3 runs from the conserved cysteine through the conserved F or W. A D gene is named only where the DNA matches it firmly. Some rows have no size entry. The others give once, few or many, or a class for an expanded clone.

V	D	size	J	CDR3	DNA
TRBV7-6	.	.	TRBJ2-3	CASSLRPTGCHSDTQYF	TGTGCCAGCAGCTTACGCCCCACAGGGTGTCATTCAGATACGCAGTATTTT
TRBV7-2	.	once	TRBJ1-2	CASSLDLPSYGYTF	TGTGCCAGCAGCTTAGATCTGCCGTCTTATGGCTACACCTTC
TRBV11-3	TRBD1	.	TRBJ2-7	CASSSDRGIPYEQYF	TGTGCCAGCAGCTCGGACAGGGGTATCCCCTACGAGCAGTACTTC
TRBV2	.	.	TRBJ1-1	CASSEGRVVQNTEAFF	TGTGCCAGCAGTGAAGGGAGGGTTGTCCAAAACACTGAAGCTTTCTTT
TRBV7-8	.	.	TRBJ2-2	CASSPSGGTNTGELFF	TGTGCCAGCAGCCCAAGTGGGGGGACGAACACCGGGGAGCTGTTTTTT
TRBV4-1	.	.	TRBJ1-1	CASSKQGLNTEAFF	TGCGCCAGCAGCAAACAGGGTTTGAACACTGAAGCTTTCTTT
TRBV10-2	TRBD2	.	TRBJ2-5	CASSAPRGVLEETQYF	TGCGCCAGCAGTGCACCCCGGGGGGTTCTGGAAGAGACCCAGTACTTC
TRBV5-4	TRBD2	.	TRBJ2-7	CASSSISGGSYEQYF	TGTGCCAGCAGCTCCATTAGCGGGGGGTCCTACGAGCAGTACTTC
TRBV7-9	.	.	TRBJ2-1	CASNQGGLHNEQFF	TGTGCCAGCAACCAGGGGGGGCTACACAATGAGCAGTTCTTC
TRBV5-1	.	.	TRBJ2-5	CASSSLTEETQYF	TGCGCCAGCAGCTCCCTAACGGAAGAGACCCAGTACTTC
TRBV6-5	.	.	TRBJ2-5	CASSYYPDQETQYF	TGTGCCAGCAGTTACTATCCAGACCAAGAGACCCAGTACTTC
TRBV2	.	.	TRBJ1-2	CASSVGGRYGYTF	TGTGCCAGCAGTGTGGGGGGCCGCTATGGCTACACCTTC
TRBV5-1	.	.	TRBJ2-2	CASSVTGELFF	TGCGCCAGCAGTGTGACCGGGGAGCTGTTTTTT
TRBV7-9	.	.	TRBJ1-1	CASSSRTEAFF	TGTGCCAGCAGCTCCCGGACAGAAGCTTTCTTT
TRBV6-5	TRBD1	.	TRBJ2-7	CASSYARDSSYEQYF	TGTGCCAGCAGTTACGCCCGGGACAGCTCCTACGAGCAGTACTTC
TRBV5-5	TRBD1	once	TRBJ2-1	CASSSADRAYNEQFF	TGTGCCAGCAGCTCCGCCGACAGGGCCTACAATGAGCAGTTCTTC
TRBV20-1	.	few	TRBJ1-5	CSAREAGPQHF	TGCAGTGCTAGAGAAGCAGGGCCCCAGCATTTT
TRBV19	TRBD2	.	TRBJ2-1	CASSIGWGGEQFF	TGTGCCAGTAGTATAGGTTGGGGGGGTGAGCAGTTCTTC
TRBV4-1	TRBD1	.	TRBJ1-5	CASSQRQGLQVSQHF	TGCGCCAGCAGCCAACGACAGGGGCTCCAGGTGTCCCAGCATTTT
TRBV6-6	TRBD2	once	TRBJ2-7	CASSPASGGYYEQYF	TGTGCCAGCAGTCCGGCTAGCGGGGGATACTACGAGCAGTACTTC